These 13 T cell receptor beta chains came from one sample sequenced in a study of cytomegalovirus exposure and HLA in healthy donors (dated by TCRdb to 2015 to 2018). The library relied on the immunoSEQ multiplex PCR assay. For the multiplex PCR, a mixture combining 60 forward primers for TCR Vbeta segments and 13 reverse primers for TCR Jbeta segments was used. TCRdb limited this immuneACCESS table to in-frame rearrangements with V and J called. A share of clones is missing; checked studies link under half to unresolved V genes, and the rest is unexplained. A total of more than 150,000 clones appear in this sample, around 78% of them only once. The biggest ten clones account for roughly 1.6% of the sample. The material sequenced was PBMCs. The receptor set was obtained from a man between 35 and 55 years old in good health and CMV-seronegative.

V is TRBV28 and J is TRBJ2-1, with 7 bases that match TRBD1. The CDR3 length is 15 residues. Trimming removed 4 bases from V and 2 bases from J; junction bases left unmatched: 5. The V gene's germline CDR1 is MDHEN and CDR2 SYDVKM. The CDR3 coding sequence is TGTGCCAGCAGTTCGGGACAGAGACCCTACAATGAGCAGTTCTTC. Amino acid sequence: CASSSGQRPYNEQFF.

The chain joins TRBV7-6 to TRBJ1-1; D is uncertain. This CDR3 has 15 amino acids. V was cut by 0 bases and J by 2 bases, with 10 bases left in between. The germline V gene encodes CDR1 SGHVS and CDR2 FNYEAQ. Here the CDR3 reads CASSLALEGNTEAFF. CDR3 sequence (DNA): TGTGCCAGCAGCTTAGCTCTTGAGGGTAACACTGAAGCTTTCTTT. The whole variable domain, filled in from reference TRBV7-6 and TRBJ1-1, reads GAGVSQSPRYKVTKRGQDVALRCDPISGHVSLYWYRQALGQGPEFLTYFNYEAQQDKSGLPNDRFSAERPEGSISTLTIQRTEQRDSAMYRCASSLALEGNTEAFFGQGTRLTVV.

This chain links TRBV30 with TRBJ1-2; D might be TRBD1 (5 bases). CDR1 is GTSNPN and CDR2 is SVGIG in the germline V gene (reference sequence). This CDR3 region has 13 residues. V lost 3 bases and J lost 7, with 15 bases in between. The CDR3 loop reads CAWSQTVHIGYTF. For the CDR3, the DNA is TGTGCCTGGAGCCAGACAGTCCACATTGGCTACACCTTC.

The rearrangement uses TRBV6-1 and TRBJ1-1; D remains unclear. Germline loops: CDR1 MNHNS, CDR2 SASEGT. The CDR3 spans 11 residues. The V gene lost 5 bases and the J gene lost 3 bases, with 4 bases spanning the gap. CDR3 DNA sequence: TGTGCCAGCAGTCAGTACACTGAAGCTTTCTTT. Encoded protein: CASSQYTEAFF.

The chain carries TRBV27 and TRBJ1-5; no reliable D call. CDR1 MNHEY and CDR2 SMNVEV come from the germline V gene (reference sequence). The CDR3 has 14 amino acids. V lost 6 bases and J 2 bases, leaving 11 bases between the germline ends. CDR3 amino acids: CASRDLLGNQPQHF. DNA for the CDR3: TGTGCCAGCAGGGACTTACTGGGCAATCAGCCCCAGCATTTT.

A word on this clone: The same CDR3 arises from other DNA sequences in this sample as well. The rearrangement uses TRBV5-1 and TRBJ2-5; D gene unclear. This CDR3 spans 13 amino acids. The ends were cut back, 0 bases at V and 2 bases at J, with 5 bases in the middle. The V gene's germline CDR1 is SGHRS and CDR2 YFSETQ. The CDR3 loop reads CASSLGAQETQYF. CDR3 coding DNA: TGCGCCAGCAGCTTGGGCGCTCAAGAGACCCAGTACTTC.

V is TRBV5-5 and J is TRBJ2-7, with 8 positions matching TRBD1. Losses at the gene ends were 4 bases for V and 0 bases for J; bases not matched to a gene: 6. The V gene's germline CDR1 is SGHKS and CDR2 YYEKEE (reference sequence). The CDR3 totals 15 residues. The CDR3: CASSPGQADSYEQYF. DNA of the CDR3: TGTGCCAGCAGCCCGGGACAGGCCGACTCCTACGAGCAGTACTTC.

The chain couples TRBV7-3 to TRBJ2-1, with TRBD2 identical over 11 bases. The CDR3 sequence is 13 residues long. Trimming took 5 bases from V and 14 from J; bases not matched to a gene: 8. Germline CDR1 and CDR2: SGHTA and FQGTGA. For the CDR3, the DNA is TGTGCCAGCAGCCCTGATAGCGGGAGGGCCGAGTTCTTC. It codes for CASSPDSGRAEFF.

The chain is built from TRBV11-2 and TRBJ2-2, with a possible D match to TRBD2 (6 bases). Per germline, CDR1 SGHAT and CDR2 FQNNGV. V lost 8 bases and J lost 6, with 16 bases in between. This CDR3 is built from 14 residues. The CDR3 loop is CASGRIAGAGELFF. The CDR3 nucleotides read TGTGCCAGCGGGAGGATTGCTGGCGCCGGGGAGCTGTTTTTT. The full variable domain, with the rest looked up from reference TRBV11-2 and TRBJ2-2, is EAGVAQSPRYKIIEKRQSVAFWCNPISGHATLYWYQQILGQGPKLLIQFQNNGVVDDSQLPKDRFSAERLKGVDSTLKIQPAKLEDSAVYLCASGRIAGAGELFFGEGSRLTVL.

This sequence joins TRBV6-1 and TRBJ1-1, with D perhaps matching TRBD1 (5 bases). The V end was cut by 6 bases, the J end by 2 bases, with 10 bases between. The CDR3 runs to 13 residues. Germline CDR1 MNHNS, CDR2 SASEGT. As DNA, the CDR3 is TGTGCCAGCAGACAGACAGATAACACTGAAGCTTTCTTT. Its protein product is CASRQTDNTEAFF.

The CDR3 DNA is TGCAGCGTTGAAGGCCCTAGCGGTAGCACAGATACGCAGTATTTT. This sequence encodes CSVEGPSGSTDTQYF. The V call is TRBV29-1, the J call TRBJ2-3, with TRBD2 matching over 7 bases. Germline CDR1 reads SQVTM; CDR2 reads ANQGSEA. This CDR3 region has 15 residues. The trim removed 1 base at V and 0 bases at J, leaving 4 bases unmatched.

The chain's CDR3 is CAISESRGIGTGELFF. DNA for the CDR3: TGTGCCATCAGTGAGTCTAGAGGGATTGGGACCGGGGAGCTGTTTTTT. This rearrangement joins TRBV10-3 to TRBJ2-2; a weak D match, TRBD2 (5 bases). CDR1 is ENHRY and CDR2 is SYGVKD in the germline V gene. The germline V and J ends were trimmed by 0 bases and 5 bases, with 13 bases remaining between them. The CDR3 has 16 residues.

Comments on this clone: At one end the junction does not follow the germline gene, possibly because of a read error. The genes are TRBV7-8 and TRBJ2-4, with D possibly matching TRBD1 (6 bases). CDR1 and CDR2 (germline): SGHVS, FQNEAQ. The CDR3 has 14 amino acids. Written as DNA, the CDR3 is TGTGCCAGCAGCTTAGGCAGGGACAAAAACAGTCAGTACTTC. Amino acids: CASSLGRDKNSQYF.